One sample yielded the 27 T cell receptor beta chains listed below, sequenced in a study of T cell changes during pregnancy in multiple sclerosis. Using immunoSEQ multiplex PCR, the repertoire was profiled, and TCRdb retains in-frame clones only, with some absent. The sample comprises 45,000 to 50,000 clones, around nine tenths of which are singletons, and 0.37% rests with the top ten. The sequenced sample was CD4+ T cells from peripheral blood mononuclear cells, obtained in the second trimester of pregnancy. Source of these receptors: a female donor in good health, enrolled as a control in a pregnancy study.

The gene calls are TRBV5-1 and TRBJ2-1; 7 positions match TRBD1. Germline V gene sequence: CDR1 SGHRS, CDR2 YFSETQ. V was pared by 0 bases and J by 0 bases, with 0 bases of the junction left unmatched. The CDR3 contains 15 residues. CDR3 sequence (DNA): TGCGCCAGCAGCTTGGAGGGGGCCTCCTACAATGAGCAGTTCTTC. The encoded protein is CASSLEGASYNEQFF. The full variable domain, with the rest looked up from reference TRBV5-1 and TRBJ2-1, is KAGVTQTPRYLIKTRGQQVTLSCSPISGHRSVSWYQQTPGQGLQFLFEYFSETQRNKGNFPGRFSGRQFSNSRSEMNVSTLELGDSALYLCASSLEGASYNEQFFGPGTRLTVL.

The chain links TRBV25-1 to TRBJ2-3; perhaps TRBD2 as D (7 bases). With 4 bases removed from V and 5 bases from J, the gap between germline ends came to 16 bases. CDR1 is MGHDK, CDR2 SYGVNS, per germline. The CDR3 sequence is 15 residues long. The CDR3 loop reads CASSARGGGIDTQYF. The DNA for the CDR3 is TGTGCCAGCAGTGCGAGGGGGGGCGGTATAGATACGCAGTATTTT.

The rearrangement links TRBV5-1 to TRBJ1-2; D may be TRBD1 (6 bases). Per the germline V gene, CDR1 is SGHRS and CDR2 is YFSETQ. V was pared by 5 bases and J by 7 bases, with 15 bases between. The CDR3 is made up of 13 amino acids. CDR3 protein: CASRIKQGAGYTF. The DNA for the CDR3 is TGCGCCAGCAGAATAAAACAGGGAGCTGGCTACACCTTC. The full variable domain, rest sourced from reference TRBV5-1 and TRBJ1-2, is KAGVTQTPRYLIKTRGQQVTLSCSPISGHRSVSWYQQTPGQGLQFLFEYFSETQRNKGNFPGRFSGRQFSNSRSEMNVSTLELGDSALYLCASRIKQGAGYTFGSGTRLTVV.

V usage is TRBV21-1 and J usage is TRBJ2-7; the D call TRBD2 from the table was never checked on the DNA. TRBV21-1 is deemed a pseudogene. This CDR3 comprises 20 residues. The CDR3 DNA is TGTGCCAGCAGCAATGGAGCTAAGAGCGGGGGGGCCTCCGAATCCTACGAGCAGTACTTC. It translates to CASSNGAKSGGASESYEQYF.

The J gene is TRBJ2-2, the V gene TRBV5-4, with TRBD1 as a possible D gene (6 bases). Germline assignment: CDR1 SGHNT and CDR2 YYREEE (reference sequence). Between the trimmed V and J ends, which lost 4 bases and 1 base, there was a span of 17 bases. The CDR3 is 17 residues long. The CDR3 region is CASSPGQFQLNTGELFF. The CDR3, as DNA: TGTGCCAGCAGCCCAGGACAGTTCCAACTGAACACCGGGGAGCTGTTTTTT.

This clone was counted a single time. The chain recombines TRBV7-6 with TRBJ2-1, with 7 bases identical to TRBD1. CDR3 length: 16 residues. Germline lookup yields CDR1 SGHVS and CDR2 FNYEAQ. V lost 3 bases to trimming and J lost 4 bases; unmatched junction nucleotides: 9. CDR3 DNA sequence: TGTGCCAGCAGCTTGAGAACAGGGGCAACATACAATGAGCAGTTCTTC. It is translated as CASSLRTGATYNEQFF. Together with reference TRBV7-6 and TRBJ2-1, the CDR3 gives the full variable domain: GAGVSQSPRYKVTKRGQDVALRCDPISGHVSLYWYRQALGQGPEFLTYFNYEAQQDKSGLPNDRFSAERPEGSISTLTIQRTEQRDSAMYRCASSLRTGATYNEQFFGPGTRLTVL.

CDR3 region: CASSLVLASGGSGETQYF. In nucleotides, the CDR3 is TGCGCCAGCAGCTTGGTCCTGGCTAGCGGGGGTTCTGGGGAGACCCAGTACTTC. The chain couples TRBV5-1 to TRBJ2-5; 10 nucleotides agree with TRBD2. Unmatched junction bases numbered 13, after V lost 0 bases and J lost 5 bases. CDR1 is SGHRS and CDR2 is YFSETQ in the germline V gene. This CDR3 is 18 amino acids long.

The rearrangement uses TRBV6-6 and TRBJ1-1; 8 positions match TRBD1. The CDR3 contains 15 residues. CDR1 is MNHNY, CDR2 SVGAGI, per germline (reference sequence). V shed 5 bases, J shed 3 bases, and the junction held 8 bases outside the gene matches. DNA for the CDR3: TGTGCCAGCAGTCGCGTAGGACAGGGTGACACTGAAGCTTTCTTT. Its protein product is CASSRVGQGDTEAFF.

V gene TRBV30 combines with J gene TRBJ1-1; 9 bases match TRBD1. The CDR3 extends over 16 amino acids. Germline lookup yields CDR1 GTSNPN and CDR2 SVGIG (reference sequence). V was clipped by 0 bases and J by 0 bases; unmatched bases: 5. CDR3 nucleotides: TGTGCCTGGAGTGTGGGGACAGGGCCTTTGAACACTGAAGCTTTCTTT. Residues: CAWSVGTGPLNTEAFF.

The genes are TRBV7-2 and TRBJ1-5; TRBD1 agrees at 7 bases. From germline, CDR1 is SGHTA and CDR2 FQGNSA. The CDR3 runs to 18 residues. V lost 1 base to trimming and J lost 1 base; unmatched junction nucleotides: 10. This CDR3 is CASSLVGQGVISNQPQHF. The DNA of the CDR3 is TGTGCCAGCAGCTTAGTCGGCCAGGGGGTAATCAGCAATCAGCCCCAGCATTTT.

The chain recombines TRBV7-2 with TRBJ1-5, with TRBD1 identical over 7 bases. This CDR3 is built from 14 residues. CDR1 is SGHTA, CDR2 FQGNSA, per germline. After removal of 4 bases from V and 4 bases from J, the junction contained 4 bases not matched to a gene. The DNA for the CDR3 is TGTGCCAGCAGCTCTCAGGGGGGTAATCAGCCCCAGCATTTT. Translated: CASSSQGGNQPQHF.

CDR3 sequence: CASSPGTGTQDGYTF. The DNA for the CDR3 is TGTGCCAGCAGCCCTGGAACGGGGACTCAAGATGGCTACACCTTC. V and J are TRBV7-9 and TRBJ1-2; D is possibly TRBD1 (5 bases). From germline, CDR1 is SEHNR and CDR2 FQNEAQ (reference sequence). This CDR3 has 15 amino acids. V lost 5 bases and J lost 6, with 19 bases in between.

V usage is TRBV6-6 and J usage is TRBJ1-2; TRBD1 might be the D (6 bases). Germline V lookup: CDR1 MNHNY, CDR2 SVGAGI (reference sequence). Trimming left V 0 bases short and J 5 bases short, with 13 bases between. The CDR3 is made up of 15 amino acids. This chain's CDR3 is CASSYSQGRAYGYTF. The DNA of the CDR3 is TGTGCCAGCAGTTACTCGCAGGGGAGAGCTTATGGCTACACCTTC.

This chain's CDR3 is CASSLDPRQGGRKQYF. DNA of the CDR3: TGTGCCAGCAGCTTAGACCCCCGCCAGGGAGGTCGGAAGCAGTACTTC. The genes are TRBV7-9 and TRBJ2-7; possible D gene TRBD2, 6 bases. This CDR3 is 16 amino acids long. The germline V gene encodes CDR1 SEHNR and CDR2 FQNEAQ (reference sequence). The V end was cut by 1 base, the J end by 8 bases, with 21 bases between.

This clone has a single count. The V call is TRBV7-9, the J call TRBJ2-2; a possible D gene is TRBD1 (5 bases). V lost 4 bases and J lost 3, with 12 bases in between. Germline loops: CDR1 SEHNR, CDR2 FQNEAQ (reference sequence). The CDR3 contains 15 residues. CDR3 sequence reads: CASSSKWGDTGELFF. CDR3 in DNA: TGTGCCAGCAGCTCTAAGTGGGGCGACACCGGGGAGCTGTTTTTT. Combining the CDR3 with reference TRBV7-9 and TRBJ2-2 gives the whole variable domain DTGVSQNPRHKITKRGQNVTFRCDPISEHNRLYWYRQTLGQGPEFLTYFQNEAQLEKSRLLSDRFSAERPKGSFSTLEIQRTEQGDSAMYLCASSSKWGDTGELFFGEGSRLTVL.

V usage is TRBV19 and J usage is TRBJ2-5, with TRBD2 as a possible D gene (5 bases). V was pared by 3 bases and J by 4 bases, with 6 bases between. This CDR3 comprises 12 residues. Germline values: CDR1 LNHDA, CDR2 SQIVND (reference sequence). CDR3 in amino acids: CASSIAGETQYF. CDR3 DNA sequence: TGTGCCAGTAGTATTGCGGGAGAGACCCAGTACTTC.

V usage is TRBV15 and J usage is TRBJ1-4; D is unclear. The CDR3 loop spans 15 amino acids. V was pared by 6 bases and J by 0 bases, with 11 bases between. CDR1 and CDR2 (germline): LNHNV, YYDKDF (reference sequence). CDR3 loop: CATSRSLTTNEKLFF. DNA of the CDR3: TGTGCCACCAGTCGTAGCTTAACAACTAATGAAAAACTGTTTTTT.

DNA of the CDR3: TGTGCCAGCTCACTATCAGCGGGGGGATACAATGAGCAGTTCTTC. The encoded protein is CASSLSAGGYNEQFF. V usage is TRBV18 and J usage is TRBJ2-1, with TRBD2 identical over 9 bases. Trimming at V came to 4 bases and at J to 4 bases, leaving 5 bases not matched to a gene. The CDR3 loop spans 15 amino acids. CDR1 and CDR2 (germline): KGHSH, LQKENI.

V is TRBV6-4 and J is TRBJ2-6, with D perhaps TRBD2 (6 bases). The CDR3 loop spans 16 amino acids. Trimming took off 5 bases at V and 0 bases at J, with 11 bases between the two ends. Germline CDR1 reads MRHNA; CDR2 reads SNTAGT. Written as DNA, the CDR3 is TGTGCCAGCAGTCGGGACTTCGCCTCTGGGGCCAACGTCCTGACTTTC. Translating it yields CASSRDFASGANVLTF.

The chain has TRBV9 and TRBJ2-7; no definite D call. V lost 1 base and J lost 3, with 14 bases in between. The CDR3 sequence is 15 residues long. CDR1 is SGDLS, CDR2 YYNGEE, per germline. Here the CDR3 reads CASSVQPLQDYEQYF. DNA of the CDR3: TGTGCCAGCAGCGTACAACCGCTCCAGGACTACGAGCAGTACTTC.

This sequence joins TRBV10-2 and TRBJ1-1; 8 positions match TRBD1. The J segment lost 6 bases and the V segment lost 3 bases, leaving 9 bases of the junction unmatched. Germline V CDR1 and CDR2: WSHSY, SAAADI. This CDR3 is 15 amino acids long. Written as DNA, the CDR3 is TGCGCCAGCAGTGACTGGACAGGGAAGGGGGCTGAAGCTTTCTTT. Translation: CASSDWTGKGAEAFF.

The V and J genes are TRBV19 and TRBJ1-5; 9 nucleotides match TRBD1. The CDR3 is 15 residues long. Germline CDR1 reads LNHDA; CDR2 reads SQIVND (reference sequence). Losses at the gene ends were 7 bases for V and 1 base for J; bases not matched to a gene: 5. CDR3 DNA sequence: TGTGCCAGTATCGGGACAGGGAGAAGCAATCAGCCCCAGCATTTT. Amino acid sequence: CASIGTGRSNQPQHF.

J is TRBJ1-1 and V is TRBV2, with 8 bases lining up with TRBD1. With V trimmed by 6 bases and J by 2 bases, 5 bases remained unmatched. This CDR3 is 14 amino acids long. Germline CDR1 and CDR2: SNHLY and FYNNEI. The CDR3 protein is CASSLSGGNTEAFF. CDR3 sequence (DNA): TGTGCCAGCAGCCTATCAGGGGGCAACACTGAAGCTTTCTTT.

The V and J genes are TRBV27 and TRBJ2-7, with TRBD1 matching over 7 bases. The CDR3 is 15 residues long. Per the germline V gene, CDR1 is MNHEY and CDR2 is SMNVEV (reference sequence). J was trimmed by 0 bases and V by 8 bases; bases with no gene match: 10. The CDR3 nucleotides read TGTGCCAGCGGGCCCCATACAGGGGACTCCTACGAGCAGTACTTC. This gives the protein CASGPHTGDSYEQYF.

The genes are TRBV6-1 and TRBJ1-2; a possible D gene is TRBD1 (6 bases). The CDR3 loop spans 13 amino acids. Between the trimmed V and J ends, which lost 6 bases and 2 bases, there was a span of 10 bases. CDR1 is MNHNS and CDR2 is SASEGT in the germline V gene. The CDR3 DNA sequence: TGTGCCAGCAGACAGGGAACAAACTATGGCTACACCTTC. It encodes CASRQGTNYGYTF.

This chain connects TRBV2 to TRBJ2-7; D is possibly TRBD2 (6 bases). Germline V gene sequence: CDR1 SNHLY, CDR2 FYNNEI. V dropped 4 bases and J dropped 3 bases, with 7 bases sitting between them. This CDR3 is 12 amino acids long. CDR3 nucleotide sequence: TGTGCCAGCAGTGCGACTAGCTACGAGCAGTACTTC. It translates to CASSATSYEQYF.

The chain carries TRBV10-3 and TRBJ1-2; D ambiguous. Germline CDR1 is ENHRY and CDR2 is SYGVKD. Between the trimmed V and J ends, which lost 6 bases and 13 bases, there was a span of 18 bases. There are 12 residues in the CDR3. Here the CDR3 DNA reads TGTGCCATCAGGGCGGAGGCCTTACCCCCCACCTTC. This codes for CAIRAEALPPTF.